The T cell receptor (beta chain) under discussion was sequenced for a study of T cells after yellow fever vaccination. Study-wide context: Fractions of low cell number were prepared using SMART-Seq v4 Ultra Low Input.

The CDR3 totals 15 residues. Germline CDR1 DFQATT, CDR2 SNEGSKA (reference sequence). Trimming removed 5 bases from V and 2 bases from J, with 17 bases in between. TCRdb reprocessed the 5' RACE reads with MiXCR, giving one entry per CDR3 protein. The sample carries approximately 550,000 distinct CDR3 sequences, about a fifth recorded once. This chain joins TRBV20-1 and TRBJ2-3; tentative D call: TRBD2 (6 bases). This receptor was identified in a man aged 25 to 40 who received the YFV17D yellow fever vaccine. The sequenced sample was PBMCs, obtained 15 days after the yellow fever booster vaccination. This CDR3 is CSAVFPGLHTDTQYF. The CDR3 nucleotides are TGCAGTGCTGTCTTCCCGGGACTTCACACAGATACGCAGTATTTT.